This paragraph reports one TCR beta chain. The antigen is not known. Trimming at V came to 7 bases and at J to 5 bases, leaving 5 bases not matched to a gene. There are 13 residues in the CDR3. The sample is drawn from a study of identical twins. MiXCR, run by TCRdb on the 5' RACE reads, gives a single entry per CDR3 protein. The top ten hold approximately 0.48% of the sample, which has about 530,000 distinct CDR3 sequences, 20% to 25% seen once. Study-wide results and limits: Abundant beta clonotypes from cord blood bore fewer insertions; memory repertoires lacked this pattern. Conclusions came from cross-sectional statistical analysis, not from following the same donors.

These data also featured in a second study, about yellow fever vaccine responses in identical twins.

The sequenced sample consisted of CD4+ T cells sorted from blood. This receptor was identified in a young woman in good health. The J gene is TRBJ2-1, the V gene TRBV12-3 or TRBV12-4; 7 bases fit TRBD2. In DNA form, the CDR3 reads TGTGCCAGCAATACGGGACTAAACAATGAGCAGTTCTTC. Translated, it gives CASNTGLNNEQFF.